The T cell receptor (beta chain) described here comes from a study of control samples from healthy donors and cancer patients. Germline CDR1 reads LGHDT; CDR2 reads YNNKEL (reference sequence). With 3 bases removed from V and 10 bases from J, the gap between germline ends came to 15 bases. CDR3 length: 13 residues. The method was immunoSEQ multiplex PCR; TCRdb's version includes in-frame clones alone and lacks a portion of them. The sample contains about 160,000 clones, just under 95% of which appear only once. Input material: blood. The receptor was isolated from a woman aged 55 to 70 in good health. J is TRBJ1-1 and V is TRBV3-1 (or the pseudogene TRBV3-2); no clear D gene. Written as DNA, the CDR3 is TGTGCCAGCAGCCAGGTGGAGGGTTTAGGAGCTTTCTTT. Translated, it gives CASSQVEGLGAFF.